This T cell receptor (beta chain) was captured by sequencing in a study of response to subunit inactivated influenza vaccine. Points from the study as a whole: Few additional T cells are recruited per seasonal influenza vaccination, authors suggested.

This clonotype occurred a few times. Its antigen remains unknown. Each CDR3 protein is one row after TCRdb ran MiXCR on the RT-PCR reads. The sample contains roughly 650,000 distinct CDR3 sequences, approximately 15% of which appear only once. The sequences come from PBMCs from blood, collected 14 days before vaccination. The TCR comes from a man aged 50 to 60 who received an inactivated influenza vaccine.

In DNA, the CDR3 is TGTGCCAGCAGTTTTGGACTGACGAAACAGCCCCAGCATTTT. The encoded protein is CASSFGLTKQPQHF. The V and J genes are TRBV12-3 or TRBV12-4 and TRBJ1-5, with D uncertain. The V and J ends lost 3 bases and 7 bases respectively, with 13 bases between them. This CDR3 is 14 amino acids long.